The sample holds one count of the clone carrying this TCR beta chain. CD45RO-negative, CCR7-selected cells formed the naive CD8 fraction, which excluded terminally differentiated effector memory CD45RA+ cells. The data derive from a study of shared clonotypes between healthy human individuals. Template for every sorted-subset replicate PCR totaled around 210 ng DNA, roughly 30,000 T cell genomes. Profiled with immunoSEQ multiplex PCR; TCRdb holds only in-frame clones, not every one. The sample contains about 2 million clones, roughly 94% of which appear only once. The specimen sequenced was naive CD8+ T cells sorted from blood. The sequence derives from a man aged 18 to 35 in good health.

Here the CDR3 reads CATRSGGIYGYTF. CDR3 sequence (DNA): TGTGCCACCCGGTCGGGGGGCATCTATGGCTACACCTTC. The chain combines TRBV19 with TRBJ1-2, with D perhaps matching TRBD1 (6 bases). The CDR3 runs 13 residues. The V gene lost 10 bases and the J gene lost 4 bases, with 16 bases spanning the gap. Germline CDR1 reads LNHDA; CDR2 reads SQIVND (reference sequence).